The 9 T cell receptor beta chains listed next were all sequenced from one sample in a study of regulatory T cells in long-lasting Graves disease (dated by TCRdb to the early 2020s). Receptors were amplified or captured by multiplex PCR. These reads were obtained on an Illumina HiSeq 4000. To build TCR beta libraries, CDR3 regions were amplified by Arm-PCR using iRepertoire HTBI primers. TCRdb handled the public reads itself, with Q25 trimming in fastp and clone calling in MiXCR, and kept productive beta chains. CDR3 protein duplicates are merged, each entry listing the most common genes and DNA. The sample records over 650,000 distinct CDR3 sequences, 25% to 35% of which are singletons. 42% of the sample belongs to the ten largest clones. The time point label, as the study defines it: persistent/refractory GD, antithyroid drugs over 5 years with positive TRAb. For both TCR sequencing and RNA sequencing, RNA was extracted from PBMCs using TRIzol.

The input for sequencing was peripheral blood mononuclear cells (PBMCs), taken when the disease was refractory, from a patient treated with antithyroid drugs. Every receptor here comes from a female donor with Graves disease.

This clonotype has only a few counts. This chain joins TRBV15 and TRBJ2-5; 10 bases fit TRBD2. J lost 5 bases, V lost 2 bases, and 11 bases had no gene match. Germline CDR1 and CDR2: LNHNV and YYDKDF (reference sequence). The CDR3 has 17 residues. CDR3 sequence: CATSRLTGTSVMETQYF. The CDR3 nucleotides read TGTGCCACCAGCAGACTAACCGGGACTAGCGTCATGGAGACCCAGTACTTC.

This clonotype appeared many times. This chain joins TRBV27 and TRBJ1-2; weak D call: TRBD1 (6 bases). V shed 6 bases and J shed 2 bases, with 13 bases lying between them. CDR1 and CDR2 from the germline V gene are MNHEY and SMNVEV (reference sequence). The CDR3 runs 14 residues. The CDR3: CASSPLDRNYGYTF. As DNA, the CDR3 is TGTGCCAGCAGCCCACTAGACAGGAACTATGGCTACACCTTC.

The chain has TRBV29-1 and TRBJ2-6; the D gene is possibly TRBD2 (5 bases). The germline gives CDR1 SQVTM, CDR2 ANQGSEA. CDR3 length: 14 residues. V was shortened by 6 bases and J by 4 bases, with 13 bases between the two germline ends. CDR3 residues: CSVPGSSGANVLTF. The CDR3 nucleotides read TGCAGCGTGCCTGGGAGTTCCGGGGCCAACGTCCTGACTTTC.

The rearrangement links TRBV5-6 to TRBJ1-4; 7 bases fit TRBD1. J gave up 0 bases and V 3 bases, and 5 bases lay outside the gene matches. Per germline, CDR1 SGHDT and CDR2 YYEEEE. The length of the CDR3 is 16 residues. The CDR3 DNA is TGTGCCAGCAGCTCCGGGACAGATACAACTAATGAAAAACTGTTTTTT. It is translated as CASSSGTDTTNEKLFF.

This clonotype showed up just a few times. This sequence joins TRBV20-1 and TRBJ1-2, with 9 bases identical to TRBD1. V lost 3 bases and J lost 11; bases outside the gene matches: 4. Germline-derived CDR1 and CDR2 are DFQATT and SNEGSKA (reference sequence). The CDR3 is 11 amino acids. The CDR3 coding sequence is TGCAGTGCTAGGGGGACAGGGCAGTACACCTTC. It encodes CSARGTGQYTF.

This clonotype was counted only a few times. This sequence joins TRBV7-9 and TRBJ1-1, with D maybe TRBD1 (6 bases). The germline V and J ends were trimmed by 1 base and 1 base, with 16 bases remaining between them. CDR1 SEHNR and CDR2 FQNEAQ come from the germline V gene (reference sequence). The length of the CDR3 is 17 residues. The CDR3 reads CASSLELGLGANTEAFF. The DNA for the CDR3 is TGTGCCAGCAGCTTAGAACTTGGGTTGGGGGCGAACACTGAAGCTTTCTTT.

This clonotype appeared a few times. This chain connects TRBV6-1 to TRBJ1-6; perhaps TRBD1 as D (6 bases). Trimming took 4 bases from V and 10 from J, leaving 11 bases between them. The germline V gene has CDR1 MNHNS and CDR2 SASEGT. The CDR3 sequence is 13 residues long. The CDR3 nucleotides read TGTGCCAGCAGTGGGGCTCAGGGGTCACCCCTCCACTTT. Translated: CASSGAQGSPLHF.

With regard to this clonotype: The conserved phenylalanine or tryptophan normally closing the CDR3 is absent here, so this likely arose from a read error. The chain couples TRBV12-3 or TRBV12-4 to TRBJ2-7; D is uncertain. The CDR3 totals 12 residues. With 5 bases removed from V and 5 bases from J, the gap between germline ends came to 10 bases. Here the CDR3 reads CASSRFRDEQYL. Written as DNA, the CDR3 is TGTGCCAGCAGTCGTTTTAGGGACGAGCAGTACCTC.

This clonotype has a count of ten or more. This chain links TRBV5-6 with TRBJ2-7; D is uncertain. CDR1 and CDR2 from the germline V gene are SGHDT and YYEEEE. The CDR3 consists of 14 residues. Trimming stripped 2 bases from V and 2 bases from J, with 11 bases between. The CDR3 coding sequence is TGTGCCAGCAGCTTATGGACGTACACCTACGAGCAGTACTTC. Residues: CASSLWTYTYEQYF. Supplemented by reference TRBV5-6 and TRBJ2-7, the full variable domain reads DAGVTQSPTHLIKTRGQQVTLRCSPKSGHDTVSWYQQALGQGPQFIFQYYEEEERQRGNFPDRFSGHQFPNYSSELNVNALLLGDSALYLCASSLWTYTYEQYFGPGTRLTVT.